A selection of T cell receptor beta chains follows, all from one sample in a study of T cell repertoires in cytomegalovirus infection. Via MiXCR, TCRdb re-called the reads, giving one row per CDR3 protein. The top ten clones hold more than 2.5% of a sample with about 740,000 distinct CDR3 sequences, roughly a third of them seen once. Sequenced: PBMCs. These receptor sequences come from a human donor in good health (CMV status not recorded). Some clones in this sample may be carry-over from other donors' samples. Both conserved end residues are part of each CDR3. D genes are given only for firm matches. Size values are once, few and many counts, or a class for expanded clones, and some rows have none.

v_gene: TRBV7-8; abundance: few; j_gene: TRBJ1-1; d_gene: TRBD1; CDR3aa: CASSATGSGTEAFF; CDR3nt: TGTGCCAGCAGCGCGACAGGGAGTGGCACTGAAGCTTTCTTT
v_gene: TRBV27; abundance: .; j_gene: TRBJ2-3; d_gene: TRBD1; CDR3aa: CARSSTGVMGTDTQYF; CDR3nt: TGTGCCCGCAGTTCGACAGGGGTGATGGGCACAGATACGCAGTATTTT
v_gene: TRBV20-1; abundance: .; j_gene: TRBJ2-3; d_gene: .; CDR3aa: CSARDFNRRTDTQYF; CDR3nt: TGCAGTGCTAGAGATTTTAATCGACGCACAGATACGCAGTATTTT
v_gene: TRBV7-3; abundance: few; j_gene: TRBJ2-3; d_gene: TRBD2; CDR3aa: CASSLYSGGPASTDTQYF; CDR3nt: TGTGCCAGCAGCTTATATAGCGGGGGCCCCGCTAGCACAGATACGCAGTATTTT
v_gene: TRBV27; abundance: .; j_gene: TRBJ1-6; d_gene: .; CDR3aa: CASRIGRGSSYNSPLHF; CDR3nt: TGTGCCAGCAGAATTGGCAGGGGAAGCTCCTATAATTCACCCCTCCACTTT
v_gene: TRBV12-3/TRBV12-4; abundance: few; j_gene: TRBJ1-6; d_gene: .; CDR3aa: CASSLAQNSPLHF; CDR3nt: TGTGCCAGCAGTTTAGCGCAGAATTCACCCCTCCACTTT
v_gene: TRBV11-3; abundance: few; j_gene: TRBJ1-2; d_gene: .; CDR3aa: CASSLPGRVDYGYTF; CDR3nt: TGTGCCAGCAGCTTACCGGGACGAGTGGACTATGGCTACACCTTC
v_gene: TRBV7-2; abundance: .; j_gene: TRBJ2-4; d_gene: TRBD2; CDR3aa: CASSQRTSGSHLAKNIQYF; CDR3nt: TGTGCCAGCAGCCAACGGACTAGCGGGAGCCACCTAGCCAAAAACATTCAGTACTTC
v_gene: TRBV11-2; abundance: many; j_gene: TRBJ1-5; d_gene: .; CDR3aa: CASSLGQYRNQPQHF; CDR3nt: TGTGCCAGCAGCTTAGGCCAGTACCGGAATCAGCCCCAGCATTTT
v_gene: TRBV14; abundance: .; j_gene: TRBJ1-4; d_gene: .; CDR3aa: CASSQGQALLEKLFF; CDR3nt: TGTGCCAGCAGCCAAGGGCAGGCCCTTTTGGAAAAACTGTTTTTT
v_gene: TRBV6-1; abundance: .; j_gene: TRBJ2-2; d_gene: .; CDR3aa: CASRFINTGELFF; CDR3nt: TGTGCCAGCCGATTCATTAACACCGGGGAGCTGTTTTTT
v_gene: TRBV4-2; abundance: few; j_gene: TRBJ2-7; d_gene: .; CDR3aa: CASSQATGVTYEQYF; CDR3nt: TGTGCCAGCAGCCAAGCGACAGGAGTTACCTACGAGCAGTACTTC
v_gene: TRBV6-6; abundance: .; j_gene: TRBJ2-3; d_gene: .; CDR3aa: CASSYGVYPVTQYF; CDR3nt: TGTGCCAGCAGTTACGGGGTCTACCCGGTTACGCAGTATTTT
v_gene: TRBV6-1; abundance: .; j_gene: TRBJ2-1; d_gene: TRBD2; CDR3aa: CASGLAGVGNEQFF; CDR3nt: TGTGCCTCTGGCCTAGCGGGAGTTGGCAATGAGCAGTTCTTC
v_gene: TRBV28; abundance: .; j_gene: TRBJ2-7; d_gene: TRBD2; CDR3aa: CASSLLTSGEGYEQYF; CDR3nt: TGTGCCAGCAGTTTACTTACGAGCGGGGAAGGGTACGAGCAGTACTTC
v_gene: TRBV20-1; abundance: few; j_gene: TRBJ2-5; d_gene: .; CDR3aa: CFWRKETQYF; CDR3nt: TGCTTCTGGAGGAAAGAGACCCAGTACTTC
v_gene: TRBV5-3; abundance: .; j_gene: TRBJ2-2; d_gene: .; CDR3aa: CASSLKSGPFGNTGELFF; CDR3nt: TGTGCCAGCAGCTTAAAATCGGGGCCTTTCGGAAACACCGGGGAGCTGTTTTTT
v_gene: TRBV5-4; abundance: .; j_gene: TRBJ2-2; d_gene: .; CDR3aa: CASSLYGTWNTGELFF; CDR3nt: TGTGCCAGCAGCTTGTACGGGACATGGAACACCGGGGAGCTGTTTTTT
v_gene: TRBV7-9; abundance: .; j_gene: TRBJ2-5; d_gene: TRBD1; CDR3aa: CASSAPQGVRETQYF; CDR3nt: TGTGCCAGCAGCGCCCCCCAGGGGGTCAGGGAGACCCAGTACTTC
v_gene: TRBV15; abundance: few; j_gene: TRBJ1-2; d_gene: .; CDR3aa: CATSRDPDYGYTF; CDR3nt: TGTGCCACCAGCAGAGACCCGGACTATGGCTACACCTTC
v_gene: TRBV6-2/TRBV6-3; abundance: .; j_gene: TRBJ2-7; d_gene: .; CDR3aa: CASSYAGLEQYF; CDR3nt: TGTGCCAGCAGTTACGCGGGGCTCGAGCAGTACTTC
v_gene: TRBV19; abundance: .; j_gene: TRBJ1-4; d_gene: TRBD1; CDR3aa: CASSAEKTGLDEKLFF; CDR3nt: TGTGCCAGTAGTGCCGAAAAGACAGGGTTAGATGAAAAACTGTTTTTT
v_gene: TRBV28; abundance: few; j_gene: TRBJ1-2; d_gene: .; CDR3aa: CASSLGMGYTF; CDR3nt: TGTGCCAGCAGTTTGGGTATGGGCTACACCTTC
v_gene: TRBV30; abundance: .; j_gene: TRBJ1-5; d_gene: .; CDR3aa: CAWSEGPSNQPQHF; CDR3nt: TGTGCCTGGAGTGAGGGCCCTAGCAATCAGCCCCAGCATTTT
v_gene: TRBV4-1; abundance: .; j_gene: TRBJ2-7; d_gene: .; CDR3aa: CASSPPLAPFYEQYF; CDR3nt: TGCGCCAGCAGCCCCCCCCTGGCACCGTTCTACGAGCAGTACTTC
v_gene: TRBV7-8; abundance: many; j_gene: TRBJ2-1; d_gene: TRBD2; CDR3aa: CASSLVGGRLNEQFF; CDR3nt: TGTGCCAGCAGCTTAGTTGGCGGGAGGTTGAATGAGCAGTTCTTC
v_gene: TRBV19; abundance: .; j_gene: TRBJ1-1; d_gene: .; CDR3aa: CASFRWGSTEAFF; CDR3nt: TGTGCCAGTTTCAGGTGGGGGAGCACTGAAGCTTTCTTT
v_gene: TRBV28; abundance: .; j_gene: TRBJ2-7; d_gene: .; CDR3aa: CASASAAYPPHEQYF; CDR3nt: TGTGCCAGCGCTTCCGCCGCTTACCCCCCCCACGAGCAGTACTTC
v_gene: TRBV14; abundance: .; j_gene: TRBJ1-5; d_gene: TRBD1; CDR3aa: CASSFILRDRGLASNQPQHF; CDR3nt: TGTGCCAGCAGCTTTATCCTCCGGGACAGGGGGCTGGCGAGCAATCAGCCCCAGCATTTT
v_gene: TRBV7-2; abundance: .; j_gene: TRBJ1-1; d_gene: .; CDR3aa: CASSPTRVNTEAFF; CDR3nt: TGTGCCAGCAGCCCCACCCGAGTGAACACTGAAGCTTTCTTT
v_gene: TRBV3-1; abundance: many; j_gene: TRBJ2-2; d_gene: TRBD2; CDR3aa: CASSRRLAGNTGELFF; CDR3nt: TGTGCCAGCAGCCGCCGACTAGCGGGGAACACCGGGGAGCTGTTTTTT
v_gene: TRBV27; abundance: .; j_gene: TRBJ2-7; d_gene: .; CDR3aa: CASSLYYFDYEQYF; CDR3nt: TGTGCCAGCAGTTTATACTACTTTGACTACGAGCAGTACTTC
v_gene: TRBV20-1; abundance: few; j_gene: TRBJ2-2; d_gene: .; CDR3aa: CSARAGSRFTGELFF; CDR3nt: TGCAGTGCTAGAGCCGGGAGTCGTTTCACCGGGGAGCTGTTTTTT
v_gene: TRBV4-2; abundance: .; j_gene: TRBJ2-7; d_gene: .; CDR3aa: CASSQGQSSSYEQYF; CDR3nt: TGTGCCAGCAGCCAAGGCCAGAGTAGCTCCTACGAGCAGTACTTC
v_gene: TRBV7-7; abundance: .; j_gene: TRBJ2-3; d_gene: .; CDR3aa: CASSLLGGGTDTQYF; CDR3nt: TGTGCCAGCAGCCTTCTGGGGGGCGGTACAGATACGCAGTATTTT
v_gene: TRBV14; abundance: many; j_gene: TRBJ2-1; d_gene: .; CDR3aa: CASSQGQALSPREQFF; CDR3nt: TGTGCCAGCAGCCAAGGACAGGCCCTGTCCCCCCGTGAGCAGTTCTTC
v_gene: TRBV12-3/TRBV12-4; abundance: .; j_gene: TRBJ2-2; d_gene: TRBD1; CDR3aa: CATPKDRGRELFF; CDR3nt: TGTGCCACCCCAAAGGACAGGGGCCGGGAGCTGTTTTTT
v_gene: TRBV7-2; abundance: few; j_gene: TRBJ2-1; d_gene: .; CDR3aa: CASSLEKSSYNEQFF; CDR3nt: TGTGCCAGCAGCTTAGAGAAGAGCTCCTACAATGAGCAGTTCTTC
v_gene: TRBV12-3/TRBV12-4; abundance: .; j_gene: TRBJ2-3; d_gene: TRBD2; CDR3aa: CASSLTSGGAMSTDTQYF; CDR3nt: TGTGCCAGCAGTTTGACTAGCGGGGGGGCGATGAGCACAGATACGCAGTATTTT
v_gene: TRBV11-1; abundance: .; j_gene: TRBJ2-7; d_gene: .; CDR3aa: CASSRSDSKYEQYF; CDR3nt: TGTGCCAGCAGCCGCTCTGACAGCAAATACGAGCAGTACTTC
v_gene: TRBV18; abundance: .; j_gene: TRBJ1-1; d_gene: .; CDR3aa: CASSQGVPSMNTEAFF; CDR3nt: TGTGCCAGCTCACAGGGGGTACCCTCAATGAACACTGAAGCTTTCTTT
v_gene: TRBV28; abundance: .; j_gene: TRBJ1-1; d_gene: .; CDR3aa: CASSLGPGRVVGGTEAFF; CDR3nt: TGTGCCAGCAGTTTAGGGCCAGGTCGGGTAGTTGGAGGCACTGAAGCTTTCTTT
v_gene: TRBV19; abundance: many; j_gene: TRBJ1-5; d_gene: .; CDR3aa: CASSIKFGNQPQHF; CDR3nt: TGTGCCAGTAGTATCAAATTCGGGAATCAGCCCCAGCATTTT
v_gene: TRBV11-2; abundance: .; j_gene: TRBJ2-5; d_gene: .; CDR3aa: CASSPEGLRKETQYF; CDR3nt: TGTGCCAGCAGCCCGGAGGGACTTCGGAAAGAGACCCAGTACTTC